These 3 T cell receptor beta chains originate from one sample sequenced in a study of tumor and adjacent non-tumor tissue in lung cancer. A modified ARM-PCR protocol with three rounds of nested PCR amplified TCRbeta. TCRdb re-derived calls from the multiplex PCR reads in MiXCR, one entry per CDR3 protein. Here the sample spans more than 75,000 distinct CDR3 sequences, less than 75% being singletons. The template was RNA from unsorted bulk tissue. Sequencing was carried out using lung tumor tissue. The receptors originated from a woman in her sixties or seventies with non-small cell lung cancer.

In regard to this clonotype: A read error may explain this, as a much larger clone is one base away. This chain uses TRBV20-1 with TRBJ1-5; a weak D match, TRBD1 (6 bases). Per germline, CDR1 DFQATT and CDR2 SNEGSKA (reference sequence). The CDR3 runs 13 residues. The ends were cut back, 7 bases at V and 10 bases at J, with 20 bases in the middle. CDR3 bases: TGCAGTGTTAGGGGGACCCGGGGGAGTCCCCAGCATTTT. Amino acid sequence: CSVRGTRGSPQHF.

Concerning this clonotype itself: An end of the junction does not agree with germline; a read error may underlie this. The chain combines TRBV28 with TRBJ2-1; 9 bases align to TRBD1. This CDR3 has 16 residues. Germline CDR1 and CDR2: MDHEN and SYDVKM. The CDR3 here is CASSETGGLSYNELFF. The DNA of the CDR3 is TGTGCCAGCAGTGAAACAGGGGGCCTATCCTACAATGAGCTGTTCTTC. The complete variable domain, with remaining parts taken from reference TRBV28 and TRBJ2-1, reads DVKVTQSSRYLVKRTGEKVFLECVQDMDHENMFWYRQDPGLGLRLIYFSYDVKMKEKGDIPEGYSVSREKKERFSLILESASTNQTSMYLCASSETGGLSYNELFFGPGTRLTVL.

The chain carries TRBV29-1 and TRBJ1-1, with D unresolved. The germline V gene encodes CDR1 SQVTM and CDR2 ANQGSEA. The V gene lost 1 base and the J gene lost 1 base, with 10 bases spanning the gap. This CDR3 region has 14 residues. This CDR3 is CSVEAVFRNTEAFF. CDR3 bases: TGCAGCGTTGAAGCGGTATTCAGGAACACTGAAGCTTTCTTT.